These 5 T cell receptor beta chains share one sample of origin, sequenced in a study of T-cell memory formation after mild COVID-19. TCRdb reanalysed the 5' RACE reads using MiXCR and keeps one entry per CDR3 protein. The sample shows about 50,000 distinct CDR3 sequences, around 9.7% of them seen only once. The specimen was PBMCs or a T cell subset sorted from them (not recorded which). The receptors here all came from an adult woman who had mild COVID-19 (a few samples of this study predate the infection). Cell type and time point are not known.

This clonotype was observed at least ten times. The chain carries TRBV20-1 and TRBJ2-3; TRBD2 might be the D (7 bases). The CDR3 has 14 residues. Per the germline V gene, CDR1 is DFQATT and CDR2 is SNEGSKA (reference sequence). The ends were cut back, 7 bases at V and 2 bases at J, with 16 bases in the middle. In nucleotides, the CDR3 is TGCAGTGTGAGGGGGGGGTTTTTCACAGATACGCAGTATTTT. This codes for CSVRGGFFTDTQYF.

J is TRBJ2-2 and V is TRBV18; 7 bases agree with TRBD1. The CDR3 totals 15 residues. With 8 bases clipped from V and 6 bases from J, the junction kept 12 bases outside the gene matches. From germline, CDR1 is KGHSH and CDR2 LQKENI. Here the CDR3 reads CASSQGEFRAGELFF. The CDR3 nucleotides are TGTGCCAGCAGCCAGGGGGAGTTTCGCGCCGGGGAGCTGTTTTTT.

The chain combines TRBV18 with TRBJ2-7; D not certain. V was pared by 5 bases and J by 2 bases, with 13 bases between. This CDR3 is built from 14 residues. Germline CDR1 reads KGHSH; CDR2 reads LQKENI. The chain's CDR3 is CASSSLYAPYEQYF. CDR3 in DNA: TGTGCCAGCTCATCACTATACGCCCCCTACGAGCAGTACTTC.

The V call is TRBV6-5, the J call TRBJ1-1; a possible D gene is TRBD1 (5 bases). CDR1 and CDR2 from the germline V gene are MNHEY and SVGAGI. The CDR3 consists of 15 residues. The V and J ends lost 8 bases and 4 bases respectively, with 20 bases between them. The CDR3 DNA reads TGTGCCAGCTTTATGACAGTGGCCCAGGGCACTGAAGCTTTCTTT. It yields the protein CASFMTVAQGTEAFF.

This clonotype was detected many times. In DNA form, the CDR3 reads TGTGCCAGCAGCCAACATTCCCTTGAGCAGTACTTC. Its protein is CASSQHSLEQYF. The V call is TRBV6-6, the J call TRBJ2-7; unclear D gene. The CDR3 covers 12 residues. Germline assignment: CDR1 MNHNY and CDR2 SVGAGI (reference sequence). V dropped 6 bases and J dropped 7 bases, with 13 bases sitting between them.